These T cell receptor beta chains were read from a single sample in a study of early T cells in non-severe SARS-CoV-2 infection. TCRdb called the 5' RACE reads again in MiXCR, with one record for every CDR3 protein. The repertoire has more than 25,000 distinct CDR3 sequences, around 5% of them found once; the top ten carry roughly 0.88%. The sequenced material came from whole blood. These receptor sequences come from an adult who was a healthcare worker with PCR-confirmed SARS-CoV-2 infection or an uninfected control (not recorded which). CDR3s include the opening cysteine and the closing phenylalanine or tryptophan. The D gene is left open where the match is weak. Expanded clones are given a class, and other clones once, few, many or no size at all.

D gene | clone size | J gene | V gene | CDR3 protein | CDR3 DNA
NA | few | TRBJ2-2 | TRBV29-1 | CSVAGSGNTGELFF | TGCAGCGTTGCAGGTAGCGGGAACACCGGGGAGCTGTTTTTT
NA | NA | TRBJ2-7 | TRBV19 | CASSMKLLYEQYF | TGTGCCAGTAGTATGAAGCTCCTCTACGAGCAGTACTTC
TRBD1 | NA | TRBJ2-1 | TRBV27 | CASRESQGARNEQFF | TGTGCCAGCCGCGAATCACAGGGGGCTAGGAATGAGCAGTTCTTC
NA | many | TRBJ2-1 | TRBV20-1 | CSASTSQRGISYNEQFF | TGCAGTGCTAGCACCTCACAAAGGGGGATCTCCTACAATGAGCAGTTCTTC
NA | many | TRBJ2-6 | TRBV6-5 | CASSLRMANVLTF | TGTGCCAGCAGTTTGAGGATGGCCAACGTCCTGACTTTC
NA | medium-sized | TRBJ2-4 | TRBV12-3/TRBV12-4 | CASSSVWGRAKNIQYF | TGTGCCAGCAGTTCCGTATGGGGGCGGGCCAAAAACATTCAGTACTTC
NA | NA | TRBJ1-4 | TRBV6-5 | CVSSKGGTTTNEKLFF | TGTGTCAGCAGCAAAGGGGGGACGACAACTAATGAAAAACTGTTTTTT
NA | few | TRBJ2-5 | TRBV29-1 | CSVDGLWGHAETQYF | TGCAGCGTTGATGGTCTTTGGGGGCATGCGGAGACCCAGTACTTC
NA | many | TRBJ1-4 | TRBV28 | CASKNTGGNEKLFF | TGTGCCAGCAAAAATACGGGGGGTAATGAAAAACTGTTTTTT
NA | NA | TRBJ2-3 | TRBV20-1 | CSAIPQNTDTQYF | TGCAGTGCCATCCCACAGAACACAGATACGCAGTATTTT
NA | few | TRBJ2-1 | TRBV7-2 | CASSLKSAGGRDEQFF | TGTGCCAGCAGCTTAAAATCGGCGGGTGGAAGGGATGAGCAGTTCTTC
TRBD1 | many | TRBJ1-2 | TRBV27 | CASSFTNPGQGANGYTF | TGTGCCAGCAGTTTTACGAATCCGGGACAGGGGGCGAATGGCTACACCTTC
NA | many | TRBJ1-2 | TRBV5-4 | CASRDYNYGYTF | TGTGCCAGCAGGGACTATAACTATGGCTACACCTTC
NA | NA | TRBJ2-6 | TRBV5-1 | CASNPGRAGANVLTF | TGCGCCAGCAACCCGGGAAGGGCTGGGGCCAACGTCCTGACTTTC
NA | few | TRBJ2-7 | TRBV20-1 | CSARDLGTVTYEQYF | TGCAGTGCTAGAGATTTGGGGACCGTAACCTACGAGCAGTACTTC
NA | many | TRBJ1-1 | TRBV4-2 | CASGYSRATEAFF | TGTGCCAGCGGATATTCCAGGGCTACTGAAGCTTTCTTT
NA | many | TRBJ2-7 | TRBV7-2 | CASSRAGTYEQYF | TGTGCCAGCAGCCGGGCGGGGACCTACGAGCAGTACTTC
NA | NA | TRBJ1-3 | TRBV15 | CATSSDGNTIYF | TGTGCCACCAGCAGTGACGGAAACACCATATATTTT
TRBD2 | few | TRBJ2-5 | TRBV3-1 | CASSSSAGGRETQYF | TGTGCCAGCAGCTCAAGTGCGGGGGGGCGAGAGACCCAGTACTTC
TRBD2 | many | TRBJ2-2 | TRBV7-7 | CASSARGDNTGELFF | TGTGCCAGCAGCGCACGGGGGGACAACACCGGGGAGCTGTTTTTT
TRBD2 | NA | TRBJ2-2 | TRBV6-6 | CASSWPRSGANTGELFF | TGTGCCAGCAGTTGGCCTCGTAGCGGGGCGAACACCGGGGAGCTGTTTTTT
TRBD1 | many | TRBJ2-7 | TRBV12-5 | CASGQDRGYEQYF | TGTGCTAGTGGCCAAGACAGGGGATACGAGCAGTACTTC
TRBD1 | many | TRBJ2-7 | TRBV28 | CASSPWTGTSYEQYF | TGTGCCAGCAGTCCGTGGACAGGGACCTCCTACGAGCAGTACTTC
NA | many | TRBJ1-6 | TRBV6-5 | CASSTGTEYNSPLHF | TGTGCCAGCAGTACCGGGACCGAGTATAATTCACCCCTCCACTTT
NA | many | TRBJ2-7 | TRBV7-2 | CASSLLSGNDYEQYF | TGTGCCAGCAGCTTACTTAGCGGAAACGACTACGAGCAGTACTTC
NA | many | TRBJ2-2 | TRBV7-9 | CASSWKRGTGELFF | TGTGCCAGCAGCTGGAAGAGGGGCACCGGGGAGCTGTTTTTT
NA | many | TRBJ2-7 | TRBV15 | CATSRDRQGGTYEQYF | TGTGCCACCAGCAGAGATAGGCAGGGGGGGACCTACGAGCAGTACTTC
NA | many | TRBJ1-6 | TRBV5-4 | CASSWAGERSPLHF | TGTGCCAGCAGTTGGGCAGGGGAACGGTCACCCCTCCACTTT
NA | many | TRBJ1-3 | TRBV7-6 | CASSLAGNTIYF | TGTGCCAGCAGCTTAGCCGGAAACACCATATATTTT
NA | NA | TRBJ2-2 | TRBV20-1 | CSARDRRAPNTGELFF | TGCAGTGCTAGAGATAGGCGGGCCCCGAACACCGGGGAGCTGTTTTTT
NA | many | TRBJ2-7 | TRBV28 | CASSSNEQYF | TGTGCCAGCAGTTCTAACGAGCAGTACTTC
NA | many | TRBJ1-1 | TRBV10-1 | CASSESNGNTEAFF | TGCGCCAGCAGTGAGTCGAACGGGAACACTGAAGCTTTCTTT
NA | many | TRBJ2-1 | TRBV28 | CAISGRDLGSYNEQFF | TGTGCCATCTCGGGTCGGGACCTAGGCTCCTACAATGAGCAGTTCTTC
NA | many | TRBJ1-3 | TRBV28 | CASSSPSVGGTGNTIYF | TGTGCCAGCAGCAGCCCCTCTGTAGGGGGAACTGGAAACACCATATATTTT
TRBD1 | NA | TRBJ2-1 | TRBV7-2 | CASSSGQGFRNEQFF | TGTGCCAGCAGCTCCGGACAGGGGTTTAGGAATGAGCAGTTCTTC
NA | few | TRBJ1-1 | TRBV2 | CATLRTGAEAFF | TGTGCCACCCTGCGGACTGGCGCTGAAGCTTTCTTT
TRBD2 | few | TRBJ2-7 | TRBV28 | CASRAPIAGVYEQYF | TGTGCCAGCAGGGCCCCTATCGCGGGGGTATACGAGCAGTACTTC
NA | many | TRBJ2-7 | TRBV7-8 | CASSKVGQSTYEQYF | TGTGCCAGCAGCAAAGTAGGGCAGTCTACCTACGAGCAGTACTTC
NA | medium-sized | TRBJ2-1 | TRBV11-2 | CASSFRGNEQFF | TGTGCCAGCAGCTTCCGAGGGAATGAGCAGTTCTTC
TRBD2 | few | TRBJ2-3 | TRBV7-9 | CASSLEWEGRDTQYF | TGTGCCAGCAGCTTAGAATGGGAGGGCCGTGATACGCAGTATTTT
NA | many | TRBJ2-3 | TRBV11-2 | CASSLPGLLTDTQYF | TGTGCCAGCAGCTTACCCGGACTTCTTACAGATACGCAGTATTTT
NA | many | TRBJ2-7 | TRBV29-1 | CSATRSYEQYF | TGCAGCGCGACCAGGTCCTACGAGCAGTACTTC
NA | NA | TRBJ1-1 | TRBV30 | CAWSVGWTEAFF | TGTGCCTGGAGTGTAGGGTGGACTGAAGCTTTCTTT
NA | many | TRBJ2-7 | TRBV5-1 | CASSPSTAGEQYF | TGCGCCAGCAGCCCATCGACCGCGGGCGAGCAGTACTTC
TRBD2 | many | TRBJ2-1 | TRBV6-2/TRBV6-3 | CATREGSYNEQFF | TGTGCCACCAGGGAGGGGTCCTACAATGAGCAGTTCTTC
TRBD2 | many | TRBJ2-5 | TRBV6-5 | CASSFGTSGSRKTQYF | TGTGCCAGCAGTTTTGGGACTAGCGGGAGTCGGAAGACCCAGTACTTC
TRBD1 | many | TRBJ2-7 | TRBV30 | CAWSLTGTSEQYF | TGTGCCTGGAGTTTGACAGGGACCTCCGAGCAGTACTTC
NA | many | TRBJ2-2 | TRBV18 | CASSPQSTGELFF | TGTGCCAGCTCACCACAGTCCACCGGGGAGCTGTTTTTT
TRBD2 | many | TRBJ2-7 | TRBV6-5 | CASSPRAGSYEQYF | TGTGCCAGCAGTCCGAGAGCGGGGTCCTACGAGCAGTACTTC
TRBD1 | few | TRBJ1-1 | TRBV18 | CASSRDRDNTEAFF | TGTGCCAGCTCGCGGGACAGGGATAACACTGAAGCTTTCTTT
NA | few | TRBJ2-7 | TRBV12-3/TRBV12-4 | CASSVTGSSEQYF | TGTGCCAGCAGTGTCACAGGGTCTAGCGAGCAGTACTTC
NA | many | TRBJ2-7 | TRBV10-3 | CAISESSLVASEYF | TGTGCCATCAGTGAGTCCTCATTGGTCGCGTCGGAGTACTTC
NA | few | TRBJ2-5 | TRBV10-3 | CAISTDGLETQYF | TGTGCCATCAGTACGGACGGATTAGAGACCCAGTACTTC
NA | many | TRBJ2-1 | TRBV28 | CASSRDSWNEQFF | TGTGCCAGCAGTCGGGACTCCTGGAATGAGCAGTTCTTC
NA | many | TRBJ2-7 | TRBV18 | CASSPLRGESYEQYF | TGTGCCAGCTCACCACTCAGGGGTGAATCCTACGAGCAGTACTTC
TRBD2 | NA | TRBJ2-3 | TRBV7-2 | CASSPKTSGGTDTQYF | TGTGCCAGCAGCCCTAAGACTAGCGGAGGCACAGATACGCAGTATTTT
NA | many | TRBJ2-5 | TRBV10-2 | CASSKPGPGEETQYF | TGCGCCAGCAGTAAGCCGGGCCCCGGGGAGGAGACCCAGTACTTC
TRBD1 | NA | TRBJ2-1 | TRBV29-1 | CSGGQGGEQFF | TGCAGCGGGGGACAGGGTGGTGAGCAGTTCTTC
NA | NA | TRBJ1-1 | TRBV29-1 | CSVGDLGNTEAFF | TGCAGCGTTGGGGATTTGGGGAACACTGAAGCTTTCTTT